This TCR beta chain was identified in a study of blood T cell repertoires in COVID-19. Enrollees, about 18 to 95 years old, lived in approximately 25 US areas. The germline V gene has CDR1 LGHDT and CDR2 YNNKEL (reference sequence). The CDR3 loop spans 14 amino acids. The V and J ends lost 4 bases and 5 bases respectively, with 11 bases between them. Using immunoSEQ multiplex PCR, the repertoire was profiled, and TCRdb retains in-frame clones only, with some absent. This table holds 230,000 or so clones, 88% found once. This TCR was sampled from a woman aged 30 to 39 who had recovered from COVID-19. This chain connects TRBV3-1 (or the pseudogene TRBV3-2) to TRBJ1-4; possible D gene TRBD1, 6 bases. Sample: PBMCs or T cells enriched from blood (not recorded which). CDR3 in DNA: TGTGCCAGCAGCCCGGTGGGGACAAATGAAAAACTGTTTTTT. Translated: CASSPVGTNEKLFF.